Listed here are 9 T cell receptor beta chains from one sample, sequenced in a study of blood T cell repertoires in COVID-19. Produced via immunoSEQ multiplex PCR; TCRdb's table is partial and in-frame only. The sample consists of 140,000 or so clones, about 89% of them appearing once. Sequenced sample: PBMCs or T cells enriched from blood (not recorded which). These TCRs come from a man in his sixties who had recovered from COVID-19.

This clone has a single count. The CDR3 DNA is TGTGCCAGCAGTCTGGACAGGGGGGGTGAAAAACTGTTTTTT. Residues: CASSLDRGGEKLFF. This rearrangement joins TRBV11-2 to TRBJ1-4, with 10 bases that match TRBD1. The CDR3 runs 14 residues. Germline trimming cut 6 bases from V and 7 bases from J; bases unmatched to any gene: 5. The germline V gene has CDR1 SGHAT and CDR2 FQNNGV.

The chain links TRBV2 to TRBJ1-6, with no clear D. The CDR3 runs to 14 residues. The germline V gene encodes CDR1 SNHLY and CDR2 FYNNEI. The germline V and J ends were trimmed by 8 bases and 4 bases, with 12 bases remaining between them. CDR3 coding DNA: TGTGCCAGCCTACTCCACCAATATAATTCACCCCTCCACTTT. Its translation is CASLLHQYNSPLHF.

The CDR3 sequence: CASSLRGGEASYEQYF. The CDR3 region has the DNA TGTGCCAGCAGCTTACGGGGGGGGGAGGCCTCCTACGAGCAGTACTTC. The chain combines TRBV11-2 with TRBJ2-7; the match to TRBD2 covers 8 bases. V trimming: 2 bases; J trimming: 0 bases; junction bases outside the gene matches: 6. The CDR3 contains 16 residues. Germline loops: CDR1 SGHAT, CDR2 FQNNGV.

The V gene is TRBV9, the J gene TRBJ2-1, with D uncertain. The CDR3 is 13 residues long. The V end was cut by 0 bases, the J end by 6 bases, with 7 bases between. Germline V gives CDR1 SGDLS, CDR2 YYNGEE. Written as DNA, the CDR3 is TGTGCCAGCAGCGTAGGGTACAGCAATGAGCAGTTCTTC. Its protein is CASSVGYSNEQFF.

CDR3 nucleotide sequence: TGCAGCGTTGTGACCGGGACAGGGGGTCACGAGCAGTACTTC. Translated: CSVVTGTGGHEQYF. V usage is TRBV29-1 and J usage is TRBJ2-7, with 11 nucleotides matching TRBD1. Germline CDR1 reads SQVTM; CDR2 reads ANQGSEA. The CDR3 has 14 amino acids. With V trimmed by 4 bases and J by 5 bases, 7 bases remained unmatched.

V and J are TRBV5-8 and TRBJ2-2, with 13 positions matching TRBD2. This CDR3 region has 16 residues. Per germline, CDR1 SGHTS and CDR2 YDEGEE. Trimming took 6 bases from V and 8 from J; bases not matched to a gene: 10. CDR3 DNA sequence: TGTGCCAGCATCCAAAAGGGACTAGCGGGACTAGGGGAGCTGTTTTTT. Protein product: CASIQKGLAGLGELFF.

The CDR3 spells CASSRTTYEQYF. As DNA, the CDR3 is TGTGCCAGCTCCAGGACAACTTACGAGCAGTACTTC. The chain combines TRBV6-5 with TRBJ2-7; TRBD1 might be the D (5 bases). Germline V gene sequence: CDR1 MNHEY, CDR2 SVGAGI. The CDR3 spans 12 residues. The V and J ends lost 8 bases and 4 bases respectively, with 12 bases between them.

The chain couples TRBV7-9 to TRBJ1-3, with a weak D call TRBD1 (5 bases). CDR1 SEHNR and CDR2 FQNEAQ come from the germline V gene (reference sequence). Trimming stripped 2 bases from V and 0 bases from J, with 11 bases between. CDR3 length equals 16 residues. In nucleotides, the CDR3 is TGTGCCAGCAGCTTATCGGGGGGGAGCTCTGGAAACACCATATATTTT. Its protein is CASSLSGGSSGNTIYF.

The rearrangement joins TRBV5-1 to TRBJ2-5, with 8 bases identical to TRBD2. This CDR3 comprises 14 residues. The junction had 8 bases not matched to a gene; V was cut back by 3 bases and J by 7 bases. Germline CDR1 is SGHRS and CDR2 is YFSETQ. The CDR3 DNA is TGCGCCAGCAGCTCCGGGGGGGGTTTTATGACCCAGTACTTC. Amino acid sequence: CASSSGGGFMTQYF. Looking up the rest from reference TRBV5-1 and TRBJ2-5 gives the full variable domain: KAGVTQTPRYLIKTRGQQVTLSCSPISGHRSVSWYQQTPGQGLQFLFEYFSETQRNKGNFPGRFSGRQFSNSRSEMNVSTLELGDSALYLCASSSGGGFMTQYFGPGTRLLVL.